This T cell receptor beta chain was captured by sequencing in a study of T-cell reconstitution after alpha-beta-depleted transplantation in children. This clonotype has at least ten counts. Molecular barcoding with unique molecular identifiers was used for the TCRbeta library. TCRdb reprocessed the PCR reads with MiXCR, giving one entry per CDR3 protein. The data contain some 590,000 distinct CDR3 sequences, about 10% of them seen just once; the ten biggest clones take up less than 5%. The clonotype comes from a human donor who donated a stem cell graft to a child with acute myeloid leukemia. The sample in question was PBMCs from the stem cell graft donor, obtained from the stem cell graft.

The CDR3 bases are TGTGCCAGCAGCTCAGATTCCAGGGCGTGGAACACTGAAGCTTTCTTT. Protein sequence: CASSSDSRAWNTEAFF. The V call is TRBV7-9, the J call TRBJ1-1; weak D call: TRBD1 (5 bases). CDR1 and CDR2 from the germline V gene are SEHNR and FQNEAQ (reference sequence). The CDR3 has 16 residues. Trimming took off 4 bases at V and 1 base at J, with 16 bases between the two ends. Complete variable domain (other parts from reference TRBV7-9 and TRBJ1-1): DTGVSQNPRHKITKRGQNVTFRCDPISEHNRLYWYRQTLGQGPEFLTYFQNEAQLEKSRLLSDRFSAERPKGSFSTLEIQRTEQGDSAMYLCASSSDSRAWNTEAFFGQGTRLTVV.